Following are 26 T cell receptor beta chains from one sample sequenced in a study of blood T cells in healthy people across ages. With a J-beta primer mix and a sample-barcoded 5' primer, a second PCR ran about 6 to 11 cycles. TCRdb passed the 5' RACE reads through MiXCR, listing each CDR3 protein once. The top ten hold approximately 2.1% of the sample, which has about 1.8 million distinct CDR3 sequences, just under 50% seen once. The sample comprised blood. These TCRs come from a woman aged 40 to 55 in good health.

This chain joins TRBV5-5 and TRBJ2-3; weak D call: TRBD1 (6 bases). V lost 0 bases and J 3 bases, leaving 14 bases between the germline ends. The CDR3 length is 16 residues. Germline values: CDR1 SGHKS, CDR2 YYEKEE (reference sequence). CDR3 in DNA: TGTGCCAGCAGCTTGGGTGGGGGCTTCGGGACAGATACGCAGTATTTT. Translation gives CASSLGGGFGTDTQYF.

The rearrangement links TRBV4-3 to TRBJ2-3; 12 positions agree with TRBD2. Germline CDR1 reads LGHNA; CDR2 reads YSLEER. The CDR3 runs to 17 residues. V lost 0 bases and J lost 4; bases outside the gene matches: 5. This CDR3 is CASSQEVLAGGADTQYF. For the CDR3, the DNA is TGCGCCAGCAGCCAAGAGGTCCTAGCGGGAGGGGCAGATACGCAGTATTTT.

The rearrangement joins TRBV9 to TRBJ1-2, with D perhaps TRBD1 (5 bases). The germline CDR1 and CDR2 sequences are SGDLS and YYNGEE. The germline V and J ends were trimmed by 3 bases and 8 bases, with 20 bases remaining between them. This CDR3 contains 15 residues. The CDR3 sequence: CASSEPRKGIGGYTF. DNA of the CDR3: TGTGCCAGCAGCGAGCCCCGTAAGGGGATTGGAGGCTACACCTTC.

V is TRBV4-1 and J is TRBJ2-4, with D possibly TRBD2 on 6 matching bases. Judging by the DNA end, TRBJ2-7 fits better; the J call may be wrong. The CDR3 spans 13 residues. Germline-derived CDR1 and CDR2 are MGHRA and YSYEKL. The CDR3 DNA reads as TGCGCCAGCAGCCCAATCGGCGGGACCGAGCAGTACTTC. Protein sequence: CASSPIGGTEQYF.

This clonotype came up a few times. The V and J genes are TRBV7-9 and TRBJ2-1, with D unresolved. The CDR3 contains 13 residues. V lost 5 bases and J 4 bases, leaving 9 bases between the germline ends. Germline V gene lookup returns CDR1 SEHNR and CDR2 FQNEAQ (reference sequence). The CDR3 protein is CASSLSIYNEQFF. The CDR3 nucleotides are TGTGCCAGCAGCCTCTCCATTTACAATGAGCAGTTCTTC.

The chain is built from TRBV6-2 or TRBV6-3 and TRBJ1-4; D ambiguous. Germline CDR1 reads MNHEY; CDR2 reads SVGEGT. V lost 5 bases to trimming and J lost 0 bases, with 19 bases between them. The CDR3 covers 18 residues. Here the CDR3 DNA reads TGTGCCAGCAGTCAAGCCAGGAGAGCGAATCCAACTAATGAAAAACTGTTTTTT. As protein: CASSQARRANPTNEKLFF.

This clonotype turned up a few times. The chain carries TRBV6-2 or TRBV6-3 and TRBJ2-5; 10 bases are a match to TRBD1. CDR3 length equals 17 residues. With V trimmed by 7 bases and J by 5 bases, 16 bases remained unmatched. CDR1 is MNHEY, CDR2 SVGEGT, per germline. The CDR3 nucleotides are TGTGCCAGCAACTTTCGCCCGGGACAGGGGTCTTCGGAGACCCAGTACTTC. It is translated as CASNFRPGQGSSETQYF.

This clonotype has ten or more counts. The rearrangement joins TRBV7-2 to TRBJ2-5; no clear D gene. The CDR3 loop spans 12 amino acids. Germline V gene lookup returns CDR1 SGHTA and CDR2 FQGNSA. V lost 6 bases and J lost 5, with 10 bases in between. CDR3 DNA sequence: TGTGCCAGCAGTTGGGTCGTGGAGACCCAGTACTTC. Its translation is CASSWVVETQYF.

This clonotype was seen at least ten times. The chain links TRBV2 to TRBJ2-3; D is possibly TRBD2 (5 bases). The ends were cut back, 5 bases at V and 2 bases at J, with 14 bases in the middle. Germline CDR1 SNHLY, CDR2 FYNNEI. The CDR3 covers 15 residues. For the CDR3, the DNA is TGTGCCAGCAGTCCCGGACTCTCAATCACAGATACGCAGTATTTT. Translated, it gives CASSPGLSITDTQYF. Combining the CDR3 with reference TRBV2 and TRBJ2-3 gives the whole variable domain EPEVTQTPSHQVTQMGQEVILRCVPISNHLYFYWYRQILGQKVEFLVSFYNNEISEKSEIFDDQFSVERPDGSNFTLKIRSTKLEDSAMYFCASSPGLSITDTQYFGPGTRLTVL.

A few counts support this clonotype. The chain links TRBV29-1 to TRBJ2-6, with D perhaps matching TRBD1 (5 bases). The CDR3 extends over 14 amino acids. CDR1 and CDR2 from the germline V gene are SQVTM and ANQGSEA. V lost 5 bases and J lost 1, with 9 bases in between. CDR3 DNA sequence: TGCAGCGTTTATCAGGGTTCTGGGGCCAACGTCCTGACTTTC. Translating it yields CSVYQGSGANVLTF.

This clonotype has a single count. This chain joins TRBV25-1 and TRBJ2-5; maybe TRBD2 (6 bases). The assigned J gene may be wrong: the sequence end matches TRBJ2-7 better. CDR3 length equals 13 residues. Germline V CDR1 and CDR2: MGHDK, SYGVNS. The CDR3 DNA reads TGTGCCAGCAGTGATTTAGCGGAGAACGAGCAGTACTTC. Translation gives CASSDLAENEQYF.

The rearrangement uses TRBV12-3 or TRBV12-4 and TRBJ2-7; 12 positions agree with TRBD2. The DNA end favors TRBJ2-5, so the J call may be wrong. The CDR3 is 17 amino acids. The CDR3 sequence: CASSFEGLAGGLETQYF. The CDR3 nucleotides are TGTGCCAGCAGTTTCGAGGGGCTAGCGGGGGGGCTTGAGACCCAGTACTTC.

This clonotype occurred many times. The chain carries TRBV7-2 and TRBJ2-1; the D is unclear. CDR3 length: 12 amino acids. CDR1 and CDR2 from the germline V gene are SGHTA and FQGNSA. The V gene lost 0 bases and the J gene lost 6 bases, with 3 bases spanning the gap. In DNA form, the CDR3 reads TGTGCCAGCAGCTTAGCATTCAATGAGCAGTTCTTC. It is translated as CASSLAFNEQFF. The complete variable domain, with remaining parts taken from reference TRBV7-2 and TRBJ2-1, reads GAGVSQSPSNKVTEKGKDVELRCDPISGHTALYWYRQSLGQGLEFLIYFQGNSAPDKSGLPSDRFSAERTGGSVSTLTIQRTQQEDSAVYLCASSLAFNEQFFGPGTRLTVL.

This clonotype came up a few times. V is TRBV10-3 and J is TRBJ2-3, with 10 positions matching TRBD1. CDR1 and CDR2 from the germline V gene are ENHRY and SYGVKD. There are 14 residues in the CDR3. The ends lost 4 bases at V and 4 bases at J; junction bases unmatched: 2. Written as DNA, the CDR3 is TGTGCCATCAGTGGGACAGGGGGGGCAGATACGCAGTATTTT. Translated, it gives CAISGTGGADTQYF.

The V call is TRBV9, the J call TRBJ2-1, with no clear D. Trimming cost V 0 bases and J 9 bases, with 7 bases left between them. Germline lookup yields CDR1 SGDLS and CDR2 YYNGEE. The CDR3 is made up of 12 amino acids. In DNA, the CDR3 is TGTGCCAGCAGCGTAGTAAGTGGTGAGCAGTTCTTC. This encodes CASSVVSGEQFF.

This clonotype was observed a handful of times. The chain uses TRBV20-1 and TRBJ2-1, with D possibly being TRBD1 (6 bases). Per the germline V gene, CDR1 is DFQATT and CDR2 is SNEGSKA (reference sequence). This CDR3 spans 14 amino acids. The V gene lost 6 bases and the J gene lost 7 bases, with 19 bases spanning the gap. The CDR3 region has the DNA TGCAGTGCCCCAAAGGTCCAGGGGCGAAATGAGCAGTTCTTC. Its translation is CSAPKVQGRNEQFF.

J is TRBJ2-3 and V is TRBV5-1; D ambiguous. V dropped 7 bases and J dropped 5 bases, with 11 bases sitting between them. Germline V gives CDR1 SGHRS, CDR2 YFSETQ. The CDR3 length is 12 residues. In DNA form, the CDR3 reads TGCGCCAGCGAAGGGCACGGAGATACGCAGTATTTT. Its protein product is CASEGHGDTQYF. Using reference TRBV5-1 and TRBJ2-3 for the parts outside the CDR3, the full variable domain is KAGVTQTPRYLIKTRGQQVTLSCSPISGHRSVSWYQQTPGQGLQFLFEYFSETQRNKGNFPGRFSGRQFSNSRSEMNVSTLELGDSALYLCASEGHGDTQYFGPGTRLTVL.

V and J are TRBV6-1 and TRBJ2-7; the match to TRBD1 covers 7 bases. This CDR3 has 15 residues. Looked up from germline, CDR1 is MNHNS and CDR2 is SASEGT. Losses at the gene ends were 3 bases for V and 2 bases for J; bases not matched to a gene: 7. In DNA form, the CDR3 reads TGTGCCAGCAGTGATATAGGGACAGAGACCTACGAGCAGTACTTC. Residues: CASSDIGTETYEQYF.

Points on this clonotype: Compared with germline, one end of the junction differs, possibly owing to a read error. The chain uses TRBV7-7 and TRBJ2-5; the D is unclear. The germline V gene has CDR1 SSHAT and CDR2 FNYEAQ (reference sequence). The CDR3 is 13 amino acids. The CDR3 bases are TGTGCTAGCAGCCTAACGCCCCTCAATGAGCAGTACTTC. Its protein is CASSLTPLNEQYF.

The table lists this clonotype with a few counts. The chain links TRBV7-2 to TRBJ2-1; tentatively, D is TRBD1 (5 bases). CDR3 length: 14 residues. With 4 bases removed from V and 10 bases from J, the gap between germline ends came to 17 bases. Germline assignment: CDR1 SGHTA and CDR2 FQGNSA. CDR3 in DNA: TGTGCCAGCAGCTCCACCGCAGGGTTTGGGGAGCAGTTCTTC. Translating gives CASSSTAGFGEQFF.

This clonotype was seen more than once but under ten times. V and J are TRBV6-5 and TRBJ2-5, with unresolved D. The CDR3 totals 15 residues. Germline CDR1 is MNHEY and CDR2 is SVGAGI. The V end was cut by 6 bases, the J end by 8 bases, with 22 bases between. This CDR3 reads CASSSTVPTKSTQYF. In DNA form, the CDR3 reads TGTGCCAGCAGCTCGACGGTCCCAACAAAGAGCACCCAGTACTTC.

A note on this clonotype: An end of the junction does not agree with germline; a read error may underlie this. The rearrangement joins TRBV6-2 or TRBV6-3 to TRBJ2-3, with TRBD1 as a possible D gene (6 bases). Looked up from germline, CDR1 is MNHEY and CDR2 is SVGEGT. The CDR3 covers 16 residues. The CDR3 here is CASSYRGGLITDTRYF. The CDR3 DNA reads as TGTGCCAGCAGTTACCGAGGGGGTCTAATCACAGATACGCGGTATTTT.

This clonotype is a singleton in its sample. The chain recombines TRBV7-3 with TRBJ2-3, with unresolved D. Trimming stripped 1 base from V and 9 bases from J, with 20 bases between. The V gene's germline CDR1 is SGHTA and CDR2 FQGTGA. This CDR3 has 16 residues. Here the CDR3 DNA reads TGTGCCAGCAGCTTAATAGTAGGTCAGCACAGAGACACGCAGTATTTT. Its protein product is CASSLIVGQHRDTQYF.

The V gene is TRBV4-2, the J gene TRBJ2-7; D call uncertain. The CDR3 has 14 residues. Germline V lookup: CDR1 LGHNA, CDR2 YNFKEQ. Trimming cost V 0 bases and J 6 bases, with 12 bases left between them. CDR3 region: CASSQEIGDSEQYF. As DNA, the CDR3 is TGTGCCAGCAGCCAAGAAATTGGGGATTCCGAGCAGTACTTC.

The chain is built from TRBV7-2 and TRBJ1-4; no definite D call. In germline, CDR1 is SGHTA, CDR2 FQGNSA. Trimming shortened V by 1 base and J by 8 bases, and 8 bases separated the two germline ends. The CDR3 is 13 residues long. Written as DNA, the CDR3 is TGTGCCAGCAGCTTAGACGGAAAGGAAAAACTGTTTTTT. Its translation: CASSLDGKEKLFF.

This clonotype was seen a handful of times. The CDR3 here is CASSLEPFSTDTQYF. The CDR3 DNA follows: TGTGCCAGCAGCTTAGAACCGTTCTCCACAGATACGCAGTATTTT. The rearrangement links TRBV7-2 to TRBJ2-3; no clear D gene. This CDR3 spans 15 amino acids. The germline V and J ends were trimmed by 1 base and 2 bases, with 10 bases remaining between them. The germline V gene encodes CDR1 SGHTA and CDR2 FQGNSA.